The next 22 T cell receptor beta chains were all read from a single sample in a study of T cell responses to AZD1222 COVID-19 vaccine. The table came from immunoSEQ multiplex PCR; TCRdb's copy has only in-frame clones and leaves some out. This table holds more than 100,000 clones, roughly 84% found once. Here the sequenced sample was peripheral blood, taken on day 0 of AZD1222 vaccination. Receptors originate from an adult in good health.

V gene TRBV7-2 combines with J gene TRBJ2-1; no reliable D call. The ends were cut back, 3 bases at V and 4 bases at J, with 13 bases in the middle. Per germline, CDR1 SGHTA and CDR2 FQGNSA. CDR3 length: 15 amino acids. The CDR3, as DNA: TGTGCCAGCAGCTTGCTCGCCATTCTGTACAATGAGCAGTTCTTC. Protein product: CASSLLAILYNEQFF.

V and J are TRBV10-1 and TRBJ1-5, with 10 bases aligning to TRBD1. The CDR3 has 16 amino acids. Germline values: CDR1 WNHNN, CDR2 SYGVQD (reference sequence). Trimming removed 3 bases from V and 2 bases from J; junction bases left unmatched: 4. The CDR3 here is CASSDSGTGGNQPQHF. CDR3 sequence (DNA): TGCGCCAGCAGTGATTCCGGGACAGGGGGCAATCAGCCCCAGCATTTT.

V gene TRBV19 combines with J gene TRBJ1-4; no firm D call. The CDR3 covers 16 residues. CDR1 and CDR2 (germline): LNHDA, SQIVND (reference sequence). Trimming cost V 3 bases and J 7 bases, with 18 bases left between them. The CDR3 here is CASSIPKSSVVEKLFF. The CDR3 DNA reads as TGTGCCAGTAGTATCCCCAAGAGCTCCGTGGTTGAAAAACTGTTTTTT.

This clone has just one count. J is TRBJ1-1 and V is TRBV3-1 (or the pseudogene TRBV3-2); no clear D. The CDR3 length is 13 residues. Trimming pared 2 bases from V and 5 bases from J, leaving 9 bases between. CDR1 and CDR2 from the germline V gene are LGHDT and YNNKEL (reference sequence). The CDR3 loop is CASSQHVRTEAFF. CDR3 nucleotide sequence: TGTGCCAGCAGCCAACATGTACGGACTGAAGCTTTCTTT.

The sample holds one count of this clone. The chain couples TRBV30 to TRBJ1-1; D is uncertain. Germline V gene lookup returns CDR1 GTSNPN and CDR2 SVGIG (reference sequence). CDR3 length: 13 amino acids. V was cut by 1 base and J by 0 bases, with 6 bases left in between. The CDR3, as DNA: TGTGCCTGGAGTGCGCATATGAACACTGAAGCTTTCTTT. Translation gives CAWSAHMNTEAFF.

This clone was seen just once. The V call is TRBV4-2, the J call TRBJ1-1; D not certain. The CDR3 is 16 amino acids. Germline V lookup: CDR1 LGHNA, CDR2 YNFKEQ. Trimming cost V 1 base and J 1 base, with 13 bases left between them. CDR3 coding DNA: TGTGCCAGCAGCCAAGTTCCGGTGGTGGGGAACACTGAAGCTTTCTTT. Amino acids: CASSQVPVVGNTEAFF.

Only a few counts were recorded for this clone. CDR3 nucleotide sequence: TGCGCCAGCAGCTTTGCTAGCGGCACAGATACGCAGTATTTT. Translating gives CASSFASGTDTQYF. The J gene is TRBJ2-3, the V gene TRBV5-1; TRBD2 is a possible D gene (6 bases). The germline gives CDR1 SGHRS, CDR2 YFSETQ. There are 14 residues in the CDR3. Trimming cost V 2 bases and J 1 base, with 8 bases left between them.

This sequence joins TRBV5-5 and TRBJ1-3; weak D call: TRBD1 (5 bases). The ends were cut back, 4 bases at V and 4 bases at J, with 12 bases in the middle. The V gene's germline CDR1 is SGHKS and CDR2 YYEKEE (reference sequence). The CDR3 has 14 residues. CDR3 region: CASSEQGAGNTIYF. CDR3 DNA: TGTGCCAGCAGCGAGCAGGGTGCCGGAAACACCATATATTTT.

The chain is built from TRBV19 and TRBJ2-7; 15 bases are shared with TRBD2. Trimming took 6 bases from V and 0 from J; bases not matched to a gene: 6. Germline loops: CDR1 LNHDA, CDR2 SQIVND (reference sequence). This CDR3 contains 17 residues. The CDR3 here is CASRGTSGGQSSYEQYF. The DNA for the CDR3 is TGTGCCAGTAGAGGGACTAGCGGGGGGCAGAGCTCCTACGAGCAGTACTTC.

The chain has TRBV15 and TRBJ1-2; TRBD1 matches 8 bases. This CDR3 spans 15 amino acids. Germline V gene sequence: CDR1 LNHNV, CDR2 YYDKDF (reference sequence). V was pared by 1 base and J by 5 bases, with 6 bases of the junction left unmatched. CDR3 loop: CATSRGAGGVYGYTF. The CDR3 DNA reads as TGTGCCACCAGCAGAGGGGCAGGGGGCGTGTATGGCTACACCTTC.

V gene TRBV2 combines with J gene TRBJ2-7; 8 nucleotides agree with TRBD1. The CDR3 loop spans 13 amino acids. Germline V gives CDR1 SNHLY, CDR2 FYNNEI. With 7 bases clipped from V and 1 base from J, the junction kept 3 bases outside the gene matches. CDR3 sequence (DNA): TGTGCCAGCACATGGGACAGGTCCTACGAGCAGTACTTC. It yields the protein CASTWDRSYEQYF.

With respect to this clone: Other DNA sequences within the sample encode an identical CDR3. V usage is TRBV9 and J usage is TRBJ1-5, with D possibly matching TRBD1 (6 bases). The germline gives CDR1 SGDLS, CDR2 YYNGEE. V lost 0 bases and J lost 2, with 6 bases in between. CDR3 length equals 14 residues. The DNA for the CDR3 is TGTGCCAGCAGCGTAGCAGGGGGCAATCAGCCCCAGCATTTT. Amino acid sequence: CASSVAGGNQPQHF.

The chain is built from TRBV10-2 and TRBJ1-3; TRBD1 is a possible D gene (5 bases). This CDR3 comprises 16 residues. The V gene lost 0 bases and the J gene lost 3 bases, with 12 bases spanning the gap. Germline V CDR1 and CDR2: WSHSY, SAAADI. CDR3 DNA sequence: TGCGCCAGCAGTGAGTCGACAGCGGCGTATGGAAACACCATATATTTT. Protein sequence: CASSESTAAYGNTIYF.

The chain joins TRBV5-1 to TRBJ1-1; 8 nucleotides align to TRBD1. This CDR3 comprises 14 residues. The trim removed 5 bases at V and 2 bases at J, leaving 5 bases unmatched. CDR1 and CDR2 from the germline V gene are SGHRS and YFSETQ. Here the CDR3 DNA reads TGCGCCAGCAGGACAGGGGATTTTAACACTGAAGCTTTCTTT. It encodes CASRTGDFNTEAFF.

The chain carries TRBV7-9 and TRBJ2-3, with a weak D call TRBD2 (5 bases). The CDR3 has 16 residues. V was pared by 4 bases and J by 1 base, with 15 bases between. The germline gives CDR1 SEHNR, CDR2 FQNEAQ (reference sequence). CDR3 region: CASSSFGLGGTDTQYF. Here the CDR3 DNA reads TGTGCCAGCAGCTCATTCGGGCTCGGGGGCACAGATACGCAGTATTTT.

The chain combines TRBV19 with TRBJ2-3, with no clear D. Trimming shortened V by 5 bases and J by 1 base, and 7 bases separated the two germline ends. Germline V gives CDR1 LNHDA, CDR2 SQIVND (reference sequence). The CDR3 extends over 13 amino acids. For the CDR3, the DNA is TGTGCCAGTAGTTCCCAGCGCACAGATACGCAGTATTTT. Translation gives CASSSQRTDTQYF.

The table lists this clone with a count of one. The CDR3 is CASSRWDEGGTEAFF. CDR3 in DNA: TGTGCCAGCTCACGTTGGGACGAGGGGGGCACTGAAGCTTTCTTT. The rearrangement links TRBV18 to TRBJ1-1; D perhaps matches TRBD1 (6 bases). This CDR3 is 15 amino acids long. The V gene's germline CDR1 is KGHSH and CDR2 LQKENI. V was clipped by 4 bases and J by 4 bases, with 16 bases between them.

This sequence joins TRBV5-4 and TRBJ2-1; 15 nucleotides match TRBD2. The V gene end was trimmed by 4 bases and the J gene end by 7 bases; junction bases not matched to a gene: 9. The CDR3 covers 17 residues. Germline V CDR1 and CDR2: SGHNT, YYREEE (reference sequence). CDR3 protein: CASSAGLAGGPRNEQFF. The CDR3 bases are TGTGCCAGCAGCGCAGGACTAGCGGGGGGGCCTCGGAATGAGCAGTTCTTC.

V gene TRBV6-5 combines with J gene TRBJ2-1; 8 nucleotides match TRBD1. The V gene's germline CDR1 is MNHEY and CDR2 SVGAGI. The CDR3 is 13 amino acids. The ends lost 7 bases at V and 6 bases at J; junction bases unmatched: 5. The CDR3 here is CASTGTGLNEQFF. CDR3 nucleotides: TGTGCCAGCACCGGGACAGGACTCAATGAGCAGTTCTTC.

The genes are TRBV6-1 and TRBJ2-7; 7 bases line up with TRBD1. CDR3 length equals 16 residues. Per the germline V gene, CDR1 is MNHNS and CDR2 is SASEGT. The V gene end was trimmed by 4 bases and the J gene end by 0 bases; junction bases not matched to a gene: 9. CDR3 in amino acids: CASSGIGTASSYEQYF. The DNA of the CDR3 is TGTGCCAGCAGTGGAATAGGGACAGCCAGCTCCTACGAGCAGTACTTC.

V and J are TRBV27 and TRBJ2-5; 12 nucleotides align to TRBD2. The CDR3 loop spans 14 amino acids. Trimming took 10 bases from V and 2 from J; bases not matched to a gene: 5. Germline CDR1 reads MNHEY; CDR2 reads SMNVEV (reference sequence). CDR3 in amino acids: CATRLAGAQETQYF. The CDR3 DNA is TGTGCCACACGACTAGCGGGGGCACAAGAGACCCAGTACTTC.

V and J are TRBV6-5 and TRBJ2-1; 9 bases are shared with TRBD2. V was clipped by 7 bases and J by 9 bases; unmatched bases: 13. This CDR3 contains 15 residues. Germline CDR1 is MNHEY and CDR2 is SVGAGI. CDR3 in DNA: TGTGCCAGCACGATAATGAGCGGGGGGCAAGGTGAGCAGTTCTTC. Amino acids: CASTIMSGGQGEQFF.